The 20 T cell receptor beta chains presented below share a single source sample, sequenced in a study of T cells after yellow fever vaccination. A single record per CDR3 protein comes from TCRdb applying MiXCR to the 5' RACE reads. Of about 350,000 distinct CDR3 sequences in the sample, under 15% were seen once. Sequenced here: CD4+ T cells sorted from PBMCs, sampled 15 days after the yellow fever booster vaccination. The receptors here all came from a man in his late teens or twenties who received the YFV17D yellow fever vaccine.

This clonotype was seen a few times. This chain uses TRBV23-1 with TRBJ2-7; 10 bases line up with TRBD1. TRBV23-1 is an open reading frame, and its role is uncertain. J was trimmed by 0 bases and V by 6 bases; bases with no gene match: 8. CDR3 length: 16 amino acids. The CDR3 DNA is TGCGCCAGCAGGGGACAGGGGCTTCTTCCCTCCTACGAGCAGTACTTC. This codes for CASRGQGLLPSYEQYF.

This clonotype turned up a few times. The chain couples TRBV5-4 to TRBJ2-5, with D hard to call. Germline V gives CDR1 SGHNT, CDR2 YYREEE (reference sequence). This CDR3 is built from 13 residues. Trimming removed 2 bases at V and 7 bases at J, with 12 bases between. Here the CDR3 reads CASSLSGSGTQYF. CDR3 coding DNA: TGTGCCAGCAGCTTAAGTGGCTCCGGGACCCAGTACTTC.

This clonotype was recorded at least ten times. The genes are TRBV5-1 and TRBJ2-1; 13 bases map to TRBD2. This CDR3 comprises 15 residues. Germline lookup yields CDR1 SGHRS and CDR2 YFSETQ. The J segment lost 8 bases and the V segment lost 4 bases, leaving 6 bases of the junction unmatched. The CDR3 bases are TGCGCCAGCAGCCCCACTAGCGGGGGGGCACATGAGCAGTTCTTC. Its protein is CASSPTSGGAHEQFF. The full variable domain, in which reference TRBV5-1 and TRBJ2-1 provide the parts outside the CDR3, is KAGVTQTPRYLIKTRGQQVTLSCSPISGHRSVSWYQQTPGQGLQFLFEYFSETQRNKGNFPGRFSGRQFSNSRSEMNVSTLELGDSALYLCASSPTSGGAHEQFFGPGTRLTVL.

The chain's CDR3 is CSATGGIAGYTF. CDR3 nucleotides: TGCAGTGCCACCGGGGGGATAGCCGGCTACACCTTC. This rearrangement joins TRBV20-1 to TRBJ1-2, with D maybe TRBD1 (5 bases). Trimming removed 6 bases at V and 8 bases at J, with 16 bases between. CDR3 length equals 12 residues. Germline V gives CDR1 DFQATT, CDR2 SNEGSKA (reference sequence).

This clonotype was seen ten or more times. This sequence joins TRBV4-1 and TRBJ2-1; no reliable D call. The ends were cut back, 0 bases at V and 10 bases at J, with 10 bases in the middle. This CDR3 region has 13 residues. Germline assignment: CDR1 MGHRA and CDR2 YSYEKL. In DNA form, the CDR3 reads TGCGCCAGCAGCCAAGATCTGCCCGGGGAGCAGTTCTTC. Amino acids: CASSQDLPGEQFF.

A few counts support this clonotype. J is TRBJ2-5 and V is TRBV5-5; the D gene could be TRBD1 or TRBD2 (5 bases each). Per the germline V gene, CDR1 is SGHKS and CDR2 is YYEKEE (reference sequence). This CDR3 has 14 residues. Trimming removed 4 bases from V and 4 bases from J, with 14 bases in between. The CDR3 spells CASSREGSGETQYF. The CDR3 nucleotides are TGTGCCAGCAGCCGAGAGGGGTCGGGAGAGACCCAGTACTTC.

This clonotype was seen more than once but under ten times. The rearrangement links TRBV20-1 to TRBJ2-2; 11 positions agree with TRBD2. Germline loops: CDR1 DFQATT, CDR2 SNEGSKA (reference sequence). This CDR3 region has 18 residues. Trimming took 0 bases from V and 0 from J; bases not matched to a gene: 6. CDR3 nucleotide sequence: TGCAGTGCTAGAGATAGAATAGCGGGGGGGTCGAACACCGGGGAGCTGTTTTTT. Its protein product is CSARDRIAGGSNTGELFF.

The sample holds many counts of this clonotype. V usage is TRBV28 and J usage is TRBJ1-1; perhaps TRBD1 as D (5 bases). Germline V gene data show CDR1 as MDHEN and CDR2 as SYDVKM. Trimming took 5 bases from V and 5 from J, leaving 15 bases between them. CDR3 length equals 14 residues. CDR3 sequence reads: CASSPDWGGTEAFF. The CDR3 DNA is TGTGCCAGCAGTCCGGATTGGGGCGGGACTGAAGCTTTCTTT.

The table lists this clonotype with a few counts. This chain's CDR3 is CASSPTHGTGNVLTF. CDR3 coding DNA: TGTGCCAGCAGCCCAACCCACGGGACAGGGAACGTCCTGACTTTC. The chain employs TRBV27 and TRBJ2-6; 9 bases are a match to TRBD1. The CDR3 loop spans 15 amino acids. V gave up 6 bases and J gave up 10 bases; unmatched junction bases: 10. CDR1 is MNHEY and CDR2 is SMNVEV in the germline V gene (reference sequence). The variable domain in full, completed from reference TRBV27 and TRBJ2-6, reads EAQVTQNPRYLITVTGKKLTVTCSQNMNHEYMSWYRQDPGLGLRQIYYSMNVEVTDKGDVPEGYKVSRKEKRNFPLILESPSPNQTSLYFCASSPTHGTGNVLTFGAGSRLTVL.

This chain links TRBV5-1 with TRBJ1-1; no definite D call. Germline values: CDR1 SGHRS, CDR2 YFSETQ. This CDR3 is built from 13 residues. Trimming removed 0 bases at V and 11 bases at J, with 14 bases between. The CDR3: CASSLEPLPVAFF. Here the CDR3 DNA reads TGCGCCAGCAGCTTGGAGCCTCTACCGGTGGCTTTCTTT. The variable domain in full, with the rest retrieved from reference TRBV5-1 and TRBJ1-1, is KAGVTQTPRYLIKTRGQQVTLSCSPISGHRSVSWYQQTPGQGLQFLFEYFSETQRNKGNFPGRFSGRQFSNSRSEMNVSTLELGDSALYLCASSLEPLPVAFFGQGTRLTVV.

This clonotype turned up a few times. The chain recombines TRBV20-1 with TRBJ2-3, with 11 bases matching TRBD2. This CDR3 has 17 amino acids. Trimming took 8 bases from V and 1 from J; bases not matched to a gene: 14. CDR1 is DFQATT and CDR2 is SNEGSKA in the germline V gene (reference sequence). CDR3 DNA sequence: TGCAGTACGCGAGCCCTAGCGGGGGGCCACGGCACAGATACGCAGTATTTT. This sequence encodes CSTRALAGGHGTDTQYF.

The V and J genes are TRBV5-1 and TRBJ1-2, with D hard to call. This CDR3 is built from 15 residues. Deletions cut 4 bases from V and 6 bases from J, with 19 bases between. CDR1 is SGHRS, CDR2 YFSETQ, per germline. The CDR3 region is CASSLRPFRDDGYTF. In DNA, the CDR3 is TGCGCCAGCAGCCTCCGCCCGTTCCGAGATGATGGCTACACCTTC. The full variable domain, with the rest looked up from reference TRBV5-1 and TRBJ1-2, is KAGVTQTPRYLIKTRGQQVTLSCSPISGHRSVSWYQQTPGQGLQFLFEYFSETQRNKGNFPGRFSGRQFSNSRSEMNVSTLELGDSALYLCASSLRPFRDDGYTFGSGTRLTVV.

The chain has TRBV5-1 and TRBJ1-1; TRBD1 aligns across 7 bases. The trim removed 4 bases at V and 0 bases at J, leaving 9 bases unmatched. Germline CDR1 is SGHRS and CDR2 is YFSETQ. The CDR3 is 16 amino acids. Here the CDR3 DNA reads TGCGCCAGCAGCGACCAATCCAGGGGGGTGAACACTGAAGCTTTCTTT. It yields the protein CASSDQSRGVNTEAFF.

The rearrangement joins TRBV5-1 to TRBJ1-6; TRBD1 matches 8 bases. The CDR3 has 14 amino acids. V was clipped by 4 bases and J by 9 bases; unmatched bases: 6. The germline gives CDR1 SGHRS, CDR2 YFSETQ. The CDR3 protein is CASSVGQAGSPLHF. The CDR3 DNA reads TGCGCCAGCAGCGTGGGACAGGCCGGTTCACCCCTCCACTTT. The entire variable domain, with the rest obtained from reference TRBV5-1 and TRBJ1-6, is as follows: KAGVTQTPRYLIKTRGQQVTLSCSPISGHRSVSWYQQTPGQGLQFLFEYFSETQRNKGNFPGRFSGRQFSNSRSEMNVSTLELGDSALYLCASSVGQAGSPLHFGNGTRLTVT.

V usage is TRBV4-3 and J usage is TRBJ1-1, with D perhaps TRBD1 (6 bases). The germline V gene encodes CDR1 LGHNA and CDR2 YSLEER. The CDR3 is 16 amino acids. Deletions cut 4 bases from V and 7 bases from J, with 22 bases between. The CDR3 sequence is CASSLTPGTQWGEAFF. CDR3 DNA: TGCGCCAGCAGCCTCACCCCCGGGACACAGTGGGGTGAAGCTTTCTTT.

This clonotype has just a few counts. The V and J genes are TRBV5-1 and TRBJ2-3; 15 positions match TRBD2. The germline V gene has CDR1 SGHRS and CDR2 YFSETQ. After removal of 0 bases from V and 8 bases from J, the junction contained 16 bases not matched to a gene. The CDR3 contains 20 residues. The CDR3 reads CASSLDPASGTSGGSGTQYF. Written as DNA, the CDR3 is TGCGCCAGCAGCTTGGATCCGGCATCAGGGACTAGCGGGGGGAGCGGTACGCAGTATTTT.

V is TRBV10-3 and J is TRBJ2-3; 13 bases are shared with TRBD2. The CDR3 totals 16 residues. Germline CDR1 is ENHRY and CDR2 is SYGVKD. V lost 8 bases and J lost 1; bases outside the gene matches: 6. The DNA for the CDR3 is TGTGCCATCGGCCGCGGACTAGCGGGGGGCACAGATACGCAGTATTTT. The encoded protein is CAIGRGLAGGTDTQYF.

The V and J genes are TRBV7-2 and TRBJ1-6, with D perhaps matching TRBD1 (6 bases). This CDR3 contains 15 residues. Germline V gene data show CDR1 as SGHTA and CDR2 as FQGNSA. Trimming pared 4 bases from V and 9 bases from J, leaving 16 bases between. The CDR3 bases are TGTGCCAGCAGCTCAGGGGCAGGAACCCTTTCACCCCTCCACTTT. Amino acid sequence: CASSSGAGTLSPLHF.

This clonotype was seen a few times. The chain uses TRBV25-1 and TRBJ1-2, with TRBD1 matching 12 bases. Germline V CDR1 and CDR2: MGHDK, SYGVNS. This CDR3 is 16 amino acids long. Trimming took 3 bases from V and 6 from J; bases not matched to a gene: 8. The CDR3 protein is CASSDQGQGAMDGYTF. The DNA for the CDR3 is TGTGCCAGCAGTGACCAGGGACAGGGGGCGATGGATGGCTACACCTTC.

This clonotype was seen ten or more times. This chain connects TRBV11-2 to TRBJ2-2; 8 positions match TRBD2. CDR3 length: 14 residues. Germline values: CDR1 SGHAT, CDR2 FQNNGV. V gave up 3 bases and J gave up 3 bases; unmatched junction bases: 0. DNA for the CDR3: TGTGCCAGCAGCTTCGGGGGGGACACCGGGGAGCTGTTTTTT. Amino acid sequence: CASSFGGDTGELFF.